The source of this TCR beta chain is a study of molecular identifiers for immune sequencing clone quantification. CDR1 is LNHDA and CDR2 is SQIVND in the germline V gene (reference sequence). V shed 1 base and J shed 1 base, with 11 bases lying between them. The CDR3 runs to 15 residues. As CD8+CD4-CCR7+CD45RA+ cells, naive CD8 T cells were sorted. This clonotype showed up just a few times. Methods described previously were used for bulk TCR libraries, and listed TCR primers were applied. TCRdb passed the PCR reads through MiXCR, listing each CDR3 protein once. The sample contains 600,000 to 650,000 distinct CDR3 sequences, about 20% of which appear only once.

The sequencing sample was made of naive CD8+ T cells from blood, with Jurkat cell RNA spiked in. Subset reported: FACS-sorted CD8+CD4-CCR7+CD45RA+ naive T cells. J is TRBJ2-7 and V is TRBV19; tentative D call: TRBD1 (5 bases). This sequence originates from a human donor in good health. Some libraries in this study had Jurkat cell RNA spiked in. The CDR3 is CASSIGRGTSYEQYF. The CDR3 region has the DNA TGTGCCAGTAGTATAGGTAGGGGAACTTCCTACGAGCAGTACTTC.